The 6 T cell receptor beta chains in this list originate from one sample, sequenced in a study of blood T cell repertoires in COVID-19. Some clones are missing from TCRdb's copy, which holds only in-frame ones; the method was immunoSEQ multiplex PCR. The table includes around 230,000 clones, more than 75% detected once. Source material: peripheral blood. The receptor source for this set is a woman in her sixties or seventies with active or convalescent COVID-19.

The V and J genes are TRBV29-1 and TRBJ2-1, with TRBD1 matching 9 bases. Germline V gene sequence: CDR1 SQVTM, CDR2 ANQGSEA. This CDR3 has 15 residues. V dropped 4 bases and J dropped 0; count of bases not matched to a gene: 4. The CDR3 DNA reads TGCAGCGTTGGAAAGACAGGGGGCTCCTACAATGAGCAGTTCTTC. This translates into CSVGKTGGSYNEQFF.

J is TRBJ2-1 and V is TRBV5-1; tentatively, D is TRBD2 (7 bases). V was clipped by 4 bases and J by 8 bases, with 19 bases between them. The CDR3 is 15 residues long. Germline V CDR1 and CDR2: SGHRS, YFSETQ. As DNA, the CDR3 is TGCGCCAGCAGCCTGACTGGTGGGGGGGCCCATGAGCAGTTCTTC. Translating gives CASSLTGGGAHEQFF.

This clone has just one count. The CDR3 nucleotides are TGTGCCAGCAGTGAATGGGGGGAGGTCAATCAGCCCCAGCATTTT. Its translation is CASSEWGEVNQPQHF. This chain links TRBV2 with TRBJ1-5, with D possibly being TRBD1 (5 bases). Germline V gene lookup returns CDR1 SNHLY and CDR2 FYNNEI. This CDR3 spans 15 amino acids. Trimming pared 2 bases from V and 3 bases from J, leaving 11 bases between.

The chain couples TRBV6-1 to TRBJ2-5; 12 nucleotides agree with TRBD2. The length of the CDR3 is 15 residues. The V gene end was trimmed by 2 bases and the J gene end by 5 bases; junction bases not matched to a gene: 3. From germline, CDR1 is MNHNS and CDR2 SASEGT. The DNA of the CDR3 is TGTGCCAGCAGTGAACTAGCGGGGGGGGTGGAGACCCAGTACTTC. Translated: CASSELAGGVETQYF.

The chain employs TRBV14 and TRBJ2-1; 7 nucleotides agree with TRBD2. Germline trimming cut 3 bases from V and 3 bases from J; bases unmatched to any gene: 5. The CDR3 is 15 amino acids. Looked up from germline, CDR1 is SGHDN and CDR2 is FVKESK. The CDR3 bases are TGTGCCAGCAGCCAGCCGGGAGGCTACTACAATGAGCAGTTCTTC. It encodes CASSQPGGYYNEQFF.

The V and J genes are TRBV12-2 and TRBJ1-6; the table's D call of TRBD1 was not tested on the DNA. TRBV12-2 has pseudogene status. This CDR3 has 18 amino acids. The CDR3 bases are TGTGCAAGTCGCTCACAGGGTCAGGTCAGCTCCTATAATTCACCCCTCCACTTT. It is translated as CASRSQGQVSSYNSPLHF.